This T cell receptor beta chain was identified during a study of blood T cell repertoires in COVID-19. In the study overall: Sites in the United States, Italy and Spain provided acute and convalescent COVID-19 samples.

Original handling: Estimation of nucleated cell counts was performed using reference gene primer amplification. The assay was immunoSEQ multiplex PCR, and TCRdb's table has in-frame clones only and misses some. The V and J calls and clone size were taken over from that table, and D and trimming were inferred from the DNA. Of more than 95,000 clones listed, 75% to 85% are singletons. Germline trimming cut 3 bases from V and 4 bases from J; bases unmatched to any gene: 6. Germline lookup yields CDR1 SGHVS and CDR2 FQNEAQ. The CDR3 is made up of 15 amino acids. The TCR comes from a man in his sixties with acute or convalescent COVID-19. This chain joins TRBV7-8 and TRBJ2-3; TRBD1 agrees at 8 bases. Sequenced: peripheral blood. DNA of the CDR3: TGTGCCAGCAGCTTCCAGGGGGCTCTATCAGATACGCAGTATTTT. Protein: CASSFQGALSDTQYF.